These T cell receptor beta chains were read from a single sample in a study of cytomegalovirus exposure and HLA in healthy donors. Produced via immunoSEQ multiplex PCR; TCRdb's table is partial and in-frame only. The sample contains more than 85,000 clones, about 12% of which appear only once. The specimen was PBMCs. Receptors were obtained from a man between 35 and 55 years old in good health and CMV-seropositive. Each CDR3 is given with its conserved first and last residue. Each record gives: V gene, J gene, D gene, clone size, CDR3 DNA, CDR3 protein. D genes are given only for firm matches. Some rows have no size entry. The others give once, few or many, or a class for an expanded clone.

>TRBV4-3|TRBJ2-4|-|-
TGCGCCAGCAGCCACCGAGCGGAGTATCTAGCCAAAAACATTCAGTACTTC
CASSHRAEYLAKNIQYF
>TRBV5-4|TRBJ2-1|-|few
TGTGCCAGCAGCTTGGTGAGCAATGAGCAGTTCTTC
CASSLVSNEQFF
>TRBV7-9|TRBJ2-5|-|few
TGTGCCAGCAGCTTACTCAGCGATCAAGAGACCCAGTACTTC
CASSLLSDQETQYF
>TRBV19|TRBJ2-5|-|few
TGTGCCAGTAGTGGCGGGGAGACCCAGTACTTC
CASSGGETQYF
>TRBV4-3|TRBJ2-7|TRBD1|-
TGCGCCAGCAGCAGGGGACAGGGGGAATTCTACGAGCAGTACTTC
CASSRGQGEFYEQYF
>TRBV29-1|TRBJ1-2|TRBD1|-
TGCAGCGTTGTGGGCAGGGGGCTCTATGGCTACACCTTC
CSVVGRGLYGYTF
>TRBV10-1|TRBJ1-2|-|-
TGCGCCAGCAGCCCAGGCAGTAACTATGGCTACACCTTC
CASSPGSNYGYTF
>TRBV5-1|TRBJ2-3|-|-
TGCGCCAGCAGCTTGGAGAGTTCTAGCACAGATACGCAGTATTTT
CASSLESSSTDTQYF
>TRBV7-3|TRBJ2-2|-|-
TGTGCCAGCAGCTTTGGCGGGGTCACCGGGGAGCTGTTTTTT
CASSFGGVTGELFF
>TRBV6-6|TRBJ2-2|TRBD2|-
TGTGCCAGCAGTTACGGGGGACTAGCCTACACCGGGGAGCTGTTTTTT
CASSYGGLAYTGELFF
>TRBV7-6|TRBJ2-3|TRBD2|few
TGTGCCAGCAGCTTAATCCGAGCGGGAAGCACAGATACGCAGTATTTT
CASSLIRAGSTDTQYF
>TRBV7-2|TRBJ1-5|TRBD1|few
TGTGCCAGCAGCTTAGCAGGGGGCGGTAACAATCAGCCCCAGCATTTT
CASSLAGGGNNQPQHF
>TRBV4-3|TRBJ2-1|-|-
TGCGCCAGCAGCCAAGATGAGCATGAACAAGGGGATGAGCAGTTCTTC
CASSQDEHEQGDEQFF
>TRBV7-9|TRBJ2-3|-|few
TGTGCCAGCAGCTTATTCCCGGGAACAGATACGCAGTATTTT
CASSLFPGTDTQYF
>TRBV10-3|TRBJ2-1|-|-
TGTGCCACCTCTAGGACGGGGAACACCTACAATGAGCAGTTCTTC
CATSRTGNTYNEQFF
>TRBV5-4|TRBJ1-2|TRBD1|-
TGTGCCAGCAGCTTTGTACAGGGGCAGGATGGCTACACCTTC
CASSFVQGQDGYTF
>TRBV7-9|TRBJ2-7|-|-
TGTGCCAGCAGCTTAGCTTCCGGGAGCTCCTACGAGCAGTACTTC
CASSLASGSSYEQYF
>TRBV9|TRBJ1-5|-|-
TGTGCCAGCAGCGTAGATTCGGGGGATCAGCCCCAGCATTTT
CASSVDSGDQPQHF
>TRBV27|TRBJ2-6|TRBD1|-
TGTGCCAGCAGTTTGACAGGGTCCGGGGCCAACGTCCTGACTTTC
CASSLTGSGANVLTF
>TRBV11-3|TRBJ2-1|TRBD2|many
TGTGCCAGCAGCTTCACCCCTAGCGGGAGGACCAATGAGCAGTTCTTC
CASSFTPSGRTNEQFF
>TRBV6-5|TRBJ2-1|-|-
TGTGCCAGCAGCTCCTGGACAGCAAATGAGCAGTTCTTC
CASSSWTANEQFF
>TRBV19|TRBJ2-7|TRBD2|-
TGTGCCAGTAGTATTTTAGCGGGAGGAGGAGAGCAGTACTTC
CASSILAGGGEQYF
>TRBV5-1|TRBJ2-1|TRBD2|few
TGCGCCAGCAGCTTGTCTTCCGGACTAGCGGGGGATGAGCAGTTCTTC
CASSLSSGLAGDEQFF
>TRBV4-3|TRBJ2-5|TRBD2|few
TGCGCCAGCAGCCAAGATTTCGGGACTAGCGTCGTCCTTATGGAGACCCAGTACTTC
CASSQDFGTSVVLMETQYF
>TRBV19|TRBJ2-1|TRBD2|-
TGTGCCAGTACGGGGACTAGCGGGAGCCTGCACAATGAGCAGTTCTTC
CASTGTSGSLHNEQFF
>TRBV5-6|TRBJ2-7|TRBD2|-
TGTGCCAGCAGCATCATTAGCGGGATTAGCTACGAGCAGTACTTC
CASSIISGISYEQYF
>TRBV6-5|TRBJ2-1|TRBD2|-
TGTGCCAGCAGAGAAACTAGCGCTACCCGCAATGAGCAGTTCTTC
CASRETSATRNEQFF
>TRBV29-1|TRBJ1-1|-|few
TGCAGCGTTGTTGGGAGATCAGCTTTCTTT
CSVVGRSAFF
>TRBV7-9|TRBJ1-2|TRBD1|-
TGTGCCAGCAGCTCGACAGGGCTGGGCTACACCTTC
CASSSTGLGYTF
>TRBV7-9|TRBJ2-5|-|-
TGTGCCAGCAGCTTTCCAGGGTACCAAGAGACCCAGTACTTC
CASSFPGYQETQYF
>TRBV7-2|TRBJ2-7|TRBD2|few
TGTGCCAGCAGCTTACAATCGGCAAGCGGGAGTTACGAGCAGTACTTC
CASSLQSASGSYEQYF
>TRBV12-5|TRBJ1-2|TRBD1|few
TGTGCTAGTGGCGGATGGACAGGGATAGGCTATGGCTACACCTTC
CASGGWTGIGYGYTF
>TRBV11-3|TRBJ2-7|-|-
TGTGCCAGCAGCTTAGATTCCCGCTACGAGCAGTACTTC
CASSLDSRYEQYF
>TRBV30|TRBJ2-3|TRBD1|few
TGTGCCTGCAGGGGGTGGCCAGATACGCAGTATTTT
CACRGWPDTQYF
>TRBV5-1|TRBJ2-7|-|few
TGCGCCAGCAGGGAACTAGAGGCCGAGCAGTACTTC
CASRELEAEQYF
>TRBV7-9|TRBJ2-4|-|-
TGTGCCAGCAGCCAAAAAAACATTCAGTACTTC
CASSQKNIQYF
>TRBV6-1|TRBJ1-5|-|few
TGTGCCGGCTCAGGGGAAGGGAATCAGCCCCAGCATTTT
CAGSGEGNQPQHF
>TRBV6-5|TRBJ2-1|-|-
TGTGCTAGCAGGGGCTCGCTAGCGAATGAGCAGTTCTTC
CASRGSLANEQFF
>TRBV5-4|TRBJ1-1|-|few
TGTGCCAGCAGCTTGACAGGGCTAAACACTGAAGCTTTCTTT
CASSLTGLNTEAFF
>TRBV28|TRBJ1-4|-|few
TGTGCCAGCAGTTTCGAGAGGGTTGGAAAACTGTTTTTT
CASSFERVGKLFF
>TRBV28|TRBJ2-2|TRBD1|-
TGTGCCAGCAGCCGATCCAGGGGGTTAGCCGGGGAGCTGTTTTTT
CASSRSRGLAGELFF
>TRBV10-3|TRBJ1-5|-|few
TGTGCCATCCAGACCGGGGAGGGTCAGCCCCAGCATTTT
CAIQTGEGQPQHF
>TRBV10-1|TRBJ2-5|-|-
TGCGCCAGCAGTGCACGGGGGAGAGAGGAGACCCAGTACTTC
CASSARGREETQYF
>TRBV4-3|TRBJ1-2|-|-
TGCGCCAGCAGCCAAGGCTACAGGACTAACTATGGCTACACCTTC
CASSQGYRTNYGYTF
>TRBV4-3|TRBJ1-1|-|few
TGCGCCAGCAGCCTAAGAGGGGTGGCAGAATGGGGGGGAACTTTCTTT
CASSLRGVAEWGGTFF
>TRBV6-1|TRBJ2-2|-|-
TGTGCCTGCACAGGGCCGAACACCGGGGAGCTGTTTTTT
CACTGPNTGELFF
>TRBV2|TRBJ2-3|TRBD2|-
TGTGCCAGCACCGGGACTAGCGGGCCTACAGATACGCAGTATTTT
CASTGTSGPTDTQYF
>TRBV5-5|TRBJ1-3|TRBD1|-
TGTGCCAGCAGCTGGGACAGGGGGGACACCATATATTTT
CASSWDRGDTIYF
>TRBV5-6|TRBJ2-3|TRBD2|-
TGTGCCAGCAGCTCACTAGCGGGAGGGCCATTTGGCACAGATACGCAGTATTTT
CASSSLAGGPFGTDTQYF
>TRBV27|TRBJ2-3|-|-
TGTGCCAGCAAACCTCGGGGTCTCGGGCCAGATACGCAGTATTTT
CASKPRGLGPDTQYF
>TRBV5-4|TRBJ2-2|TRBD2|-
TGTGCCAGCAGCCGTAGCGGGAGAGGGCCTCCCGCCGGGGAGCTGTTTTTT
CASSRSGRGPPAGELFF
>TRBV18|TRBJ2-5|-|few
TGTGCCAGCTCACCAGGGGAGGAAGAGACCCAGTACTTC
CASSPGEEETQYF
>TRBV5-1|TRBJ1-2|-|-
TGCGCCAGCAGCCGTACCAGAGGGAGGGTAAATGGCTACACCTTC
CASSRTRGRVNGYTF
>TRBV29-1|TRBJ2-3|-|few
TGCAGCGTTGAAGGGTCCTTGGACACTACGCAGTATTTT
CSVEGSLDTTQYF
>TRBV14|TRBJ2-7|-|-
TGTGCCAGCAGCCAAATAGGGAGCGAGCAGTACTTC
CASSQIGSEQYF
>TRBV29-1|TRBJ1-1|-|-
TGCAGCGTCGGCCGACAGACCATGAACACTGAAGCTTTCTTT
CSVGRQTMNTEAFF
>TRBV5-1|TRBJ1-5|TRBD1|few
TGCGCCAGCAGCTGGACAGGGGGTGGTAATCAGCCCCAGCATTTT
CASSWTGGGNQPQHF
>TRBV25-1|TRBJ2-7|TRBD1|-
TGTGCCAGCAGCCCGACAGGGGGGCTCCCCTACGAGCAGTACTTC
CASSPTGGLPYEQYF